Each of the 16 T cell receptor beta chains below was sequenced from the same sample in a study of cytomegalovirus exposure and HLA in healthy donors. Produced via immunoSEQ multiplex PCR; TCRdb's table is partial and in-frame only. This sample carries approximately 60,000 clones, about nine tenths of them seen once, and the ten largest clones take more than 2.5%. The source material was PBMCs. The receptors were sampled from a man aged 18 to 35 in good health and CMV-seronegative.

The gene calls are TRBV6-5 and TRBJ2-7; D possibly corresponds to TRBD1 (5 bases). This CDR3 is 14 amino acids long. The V gene's germline CDR1 is MNHEY and CDR2 SVGAGI. The germline V and J ends were trimmed by 2 bases and 0 bases, with 8 bases remaining between them. CDR3 DNA sequence: TGTGCCAGCAGTTACAGGGGAAGCTCCTACGAGCAGTACTTC. Protein product: CASSYRGSSYEQYF.

The DNA of the CDR3 is TGCGCCAGCAGCTTGTTAACAGGACCGATGTCCTACGAGCAGTACTTC. This sequence encodes CASSLLTGPMSYEQYF. The gene calls are TRBV5-1 and TRBJ2-7; D may be TRBD1 (5 bases). V lost 1 base and J 1 base, leaving 15 bases between the germline ends. The CDR3 loop spans 16 amino acids. CDR1 and CDR2 from the germline V gene are SGHRS and YFSETQ. Combining the CDR3 with reference TRBV5-1 and TRBJ2-7 gives the whole variable domain KAGVTQTPRYLIKTRGQQVTLSCSPISGHRSVSWYQQTPGQGLQFLFEYFSETQRNKGNFPGRFSGRQFSNSRSEMNVSTLELGDSALYLCASSLLTGPMSYEQYFGPGTRLTVT.

The V call is TRBV12-2, the J call TRBJ1-2. TRBV12-2 is flagged as a pseudogene. This CDR3 has 14 amino acids. CDR3 nucleotide sequence: TGTGCAAGTCGCCACTGGACTCGGTGGTATGGCTACACCTTC. This translates into CASRHWTRWYGYTF.

The V gene is TRBV4-1, the J gene TRBJ2-2; perhaps TRBD2 as D (6 bases). V was shortened by 1 base and J by 4 bases, with 16 bases between the two germline ends. CDR1 is MGHRA and CDR2 is YSYEKL in the germline V gene. This CDR3 contains 17 residues. This CDR3 is CASSQGRGGWGTGELFF. Here the CDR3 DNA reads TGCGCCAGCAGCCAAGGGCGCGGAGGGTGGGGCACCGGGGAGCTGTTTTTT.

This clone has only one observation. The chain couples TRBV13 to TRBJ1-2; tentative D call: TRBD1 (5 bases). CDR3 length: 14 amino acids. Germline-derived CDR1 and CDR2 are PRHDT and FYEKMQ (reference sequence). V was cut by 5 bases and J by 4 bases, with 14 bases left in between. Here the CDR3 DNA reads TGTGCCAGCAGCCCCACCGGGGGAGGCTATGGCTACACCTTC. Its protein is CASSPTGGGYGYTF.

The J gene is TRBJ1-5, the V gene TRBV6-6; 8 nucleotides align to TRBD1. V lost 6 bases, J lost 6 bases, and 10 bases stayed unmatched. Germline V gene lookup returns CDR1 MNHNY and CDR2 SVGAGI (reference sequence). The CDR3 is 15 amino acids. CDR3 bases: TGTGCCAGCAGCTTTCGCGACAGGGGCGGTCAGCCCCAGCATTTT. It specifies CASSFRDRGGQPQHF.

This chain joins TRBV30 and TRBJ1-1, with 8 positions matching TRBD1. V was pared by 5 bases and J by 3 bases, with 5 bases of the junction left unmatched. The CDR3 totals 13 residues. The germline V gene encodes CDR1 GTSNPN and CDR2 SVGIG (reference sequence). CDR3 region: CAWGDRGYTEAFF. The CDR3 nucleotides are TGTGCCTGGGGAGACAGGGGATACACTGAAGCTTTCTTT.

The chain employs TRBV6-6 and TRBJ1-1; D remains ambiguous. CDR1 MNHNY and CDR2 SVGAGI come from the germline V gene (reference sequence). Trimming took off 0 bases at V and 7 bases at J, with 9 bases between the two ends. This CDR3 spans 13 amino acids. The CDR3, as DNA: TGTGCCAGCAGTTACTCTCGACTTGGTGAAGCTTTCTTT. This encodes CASSYSRLGEAFF.

V and J are TRBV7-6 and TRBJ2-1; 11 bases are shared with TRBD1. This CDR3 is built from 15 residues. Per germline, CDR1 SGHVS and CDR2 FNYEAQ. Trimming took 5 bases from V and 5 from J; bases not matched to a gene: 5. The CDR3 here is CASSPGQGANNEQFF. The CDR3 region has the DNA TGTGCCAGCAGCCCCGGACAGGGGGCTAACAATGAGCAGTTCTTC.

This clone has just a few counts. This chain joins TRBV27 and TRBJ2-7; D not resolved. Germline V gene sequence: CDR1 MNHEY, CDR2 SMNVEV (reference sequence). The V and J ends lost 5 bases and 3 bases respectively, with 5 bases between them. The CDR3 has 11 amino acids. CDR3 loop: CASSPYYEQYF. For the CDR3, the DNA is TGTGCCAGCAGTCCCTACTACGAGCAGTACTTC.

The chain joins TRBV11-1 to TRBJ2-7; weak D call: TRBD1 (6 bases). V was pared by 5 bases and J by 3 bases, with 23 bases between. Germline V gene sequence: CDR1 SGHAT, CDR2 FQDESV (reference sequence). CDR3 length: 17 amino acids. CDR3 bases: TGTGCCAGCAGCGTCACGACAGGCCATCCCCCCTTCTACGAGCAGTACTTC. As protein: CASSVTTGHPPFYEQYF.

The chain combines TRBV15 with TRBJ2-7; 10 positions agree with TRBD2. Germline CDR1 LNHNV, CDR2 YYDKDF (reference sequence). This CDR3 has 15 amino acids. The V gene end was trimmed by 5 bases and the J gene end by 2 bases; junction bases not matched to a gene: 6. The CDR3, as DNA: TGTGCCACCAGCCCCCGGACTAGCGGAACCTACGAGCAGTACTTC. Protein product: CATSPRTSGTYEQYF. Filled out from reference TRBV15 and TRBJ2-7, the complete variable domain reads DAMVIQNPRYQVTQFGKPVTLSCSQTLNHNVMYWYQQKSSQAPKLLFHYYDKDFNNEADTPDNFQSRRPNTSFCFLDIRSPGLGDTAMYLCATSPRTSGTYEQYFGPGTRLTVT.

This clone was found once. This chain links TRBV30 with TRBJ1-5; TRBD1 is a possible D gene (5 bases). Germline lookup yields CDR1 GTSNPN and CDR2 SVGIG (reference sequence). The V gene lost 6 bases and the J gene lost 4 bases, with 13 bases spanning the gap. This CDR3 region has 13 residues. The CDR3 here is CACGRQTNQPQHF. The CDR3 DNA is TGTGCCTGCGGGAGACAGACAAATCAGCCCCAGCATTTT. Filled out from reference TRBV30 and TRBJ1-5, the complete variable domain reads SQTIHQWPATLVQPVGSPLSLECTVEGTSNPNLYWYRQAAGRGLQLLFYSVGIGQISSEVPQNLSASRPQDRQFILSSKKLLLSDSGFYLCACGRQTNQPQHFGDGTRLSIL.

The rearrangement joins TRBV11-2 to TRBJ2-5, with 9 bases lining up with TRBD2. This CDR3 is 18 amino acids long. Germline V lookup: CDR1 SGHAT, CDR2 FQNNGV. With 5 bases clipped from V and 4 bases from J, the junction kept 17 bases outside the gene matches. The CDR3 DNA reads as TGTGCCAGCAGCCCAGAGGGGGCGGGAGGGCCCTCCTTAGAGACCCAGTACTTC. Its protein is CASSPEGAGGPSLETQYF.

The rearrangement joins TRBV28 to TRBJ2-1, with TRBD2 identical over 7 bases. CDR1 MDHEN and CDR2 SYDVKM come from the germline V gene. The CDR3 runs to 15 residues. Trimming removed 6 bases from V and 7 bases from J; junction bases left unmatched: 12. The CDR3 coding sequence is TGTGCCAGCAGGCTCCCTAGCGGAGGGCGGAATGAGCAGTTCTTC. Translated, it gives CASRLPSGGRNEQFF.

CDR3 sequence (DNA): TGTGCCAGCAGTCCCTACCACTTGGGCACAGATACGCAGTATTTT. It encodes CASSPYHLGTDTQYF. This chain uses TRBV28 with TRBJ2-3, with D unresolved. There are 15 residues in the CDR3. V was clipped by 5 bases and J by 1 base, with 13 bases between them. CDR1 MDHEN and CDR2 SYDVKM come from the germline V gene.